A selection of T cell receptor beta chains follows, all from one sample in a study of blood T cell repertoires in COVID-19. The table came from immunoSEQ multiplex PCR; TCRdb's copy has only in-frame clones and leaves some out. The repertoire includes 120,000 to 150,000 clones, 84% of them detected once, and 5% to 6% sits in the top ten. The material sequenced was PBMCs or T cells enriched from blood (not recorded which). Receptor source: a man in his forties with acute COVID-19. CDR3s include the opening cysteine and the closing phenylalanine or tryptophan. Each record gives: J gene, V gene, CDR3 length, CDR3 protein.

>TRBJ1-2|TRBV18|16
CASSRTAGTAGYGYTF
>TRBJ2-1|TRBV7-9|11
CASSVGTGLLF
>TRBJ2-5|TRBV7-2|15
CASSRGQGAQETQYF
>TRBJ2-2|TRBV2|14
CASRLDRGTGELFF
>TRBJ2-5|TRBV12-3/TRBV12-4|13
CASSLAGVETQYF
>TRBJ1-5|TRBV19|17
CASSLTPDRYSNQPQHF
>TRBJ2-1|TRBV28|14
CASSFRQGHNEQFF
>TRBJ1-2|TRBV5-1|13
CASSVGTGYPGTF
>TRBJ2-3|TRBV29-1|11
CSAGGSNTQYF
>TRBJ2-5|TRBV6-5|12
CASRSEAWTQYF
>TRBJ1-1|TRBV28|16
CASTNREGGPYTEAFF
>TRBJ1-3|TRBV5-5|14
CASSRRVSGNTIYF
>TRBJ2-1|TRBV7-2|16
CASSSSPLGTYNEQFF
>TRBJ2-2|TRBV5-1|14
CASSLEGAGGELFF
>TRBJ1-2|TRBV6-5|12
CASTNGGGGYTF
>TRBJ2-7|TRBV5-4|17
CASSLKGGEDRIYEQYF
>TRBJ1-4|TRBV7-9|17
CASSLNLAGRTNEKLFF
>TRBJ1-6|TRBV7-2|15
CASSLVGLYNSPLHF
>TRBJ1-5|TRBV28|13
CASSLGFGGPQHF
>TRBJ2-7|TRBV5-6|14
CASSLGGSPYEQYF
>TRBJ2-3|TRBV4-3|13
CASSQSRGDTQYF
>TRBJ1-2|TRBV4-3|16
CASSQIQGTVIYGYTF